A selection of T cell receptor beta chains follows, all from one sample in a study of cytomegalovirus exposure and HLA in healthy donors. Sequencing used immunoSEQ multiplex PCR; TCRdb keeps in-frame clones, though not all of them. The sample shows some 200,000 clones, around three quarters of them seen only once. Material: PBMCs. Receptors originate from a boy between 10 and 17 years old in good health and CMV-seronegative. Each CDR3 is given with its conserved first and last residue. The order of the fields is J gene, V gene, clone size, D gene, CDR3 protein, CDR3 DNA. A D gene is named only where the DNA matches it firmly. Clone size appears in some rows only: once, few, many, or a class for an expanded clone.

TRBJ1-3 TRBV9 . . CASSRAGTGNTIYF TGTGCCAGCAGCAGGGCAGGGACTGGAAACACCATATATTTT
TRBJ1-1 TRBV30 . . CAWSTGYTEAFF TGTGCCTGGTCAACAGGGTACACTGAAGCTTTCTTT
TRBJ1-5 TRBV19 . . CASSIFQGNQPQHF TGTGCCAGTAGTATATTCCAGGGCAATCAGCCCCAGCATTTT
TRBJ1-2 TRBV30 . . CAWSAFDRNYGYTF TGTGCCTGGAGTGCCTTCGACAGAAACTATGGCTACACCTTC
TRBJ1-1 TRBV29-1 . . CSVDHLARGAFF TGCAGCGTTGATCATTTAGCCCGAGGAGCTTTCTTT
TRBJ1-2 TRBV19 . TRBD1 CASSGTGGVSGYTF TGTGCCAGTAGTGGGACAGGGGGCGTCTCTGGCTACACCTTC
TRBJ2-1 TRBV7-8 . TRBD2 CASSSAGAAYNEQFF TGTGCCAGCAGCTCTGCGGGAGCGGCCTACAATGAGCAGTTCTTC
TRBJ2-7 TRBV7-8 . . CASSSPQGYEQYF TGTGCCAGCAGCTCGCCCCAGGGGTACGAGCAGTACTTC
TRBJ1-6 TRBV5-1 once . CASSATRALNGRNSPLHF TGCGCCAGCAGCGCCACGCGCGCTTTGAACGGGAGGAATTCACCCCTCCACTTT
TRBJ2-5 TRBV10-3 few . CATLAGGRKETQYF TGTGCCACGCTGGCCGGGGGTCGGAAAGAGACCCAGTACTTC
TRBJ1-2 TRBV6-1 . TRBD1 CASSDTGGGYGYTF TGTGCCAGCAGTGATACAGGGGGCGGGTATGGCTACACCTTC
TRBJ1-2 TRBV4-3 . . CASSQVGHFDYGYTF TGCGCCAGCAGCCAAGTGGGACATTTCGACTATGGCTACACCTTC
TRBJ2-7 TRBV4-3 few TRBD2 CASSRRSGSSYEQYF TGCGCCAGCAGCCGTCGTAGCGGGAGTTCCTACGAGCAGTACTTC
TRBJ1-5 TRBV7-9 few . CASSFTGDSNQPQHF TGTGCCAGCAGCTTTACGGGTGATAGCAATCAGCCCCAGCATTTT
TRBJ1-1 TRBV12-5 . TRBD1 CASDTGQASGTEAFF TGTGCTAGTGACACCGGACAGGCTAGTGGCACTGAAGCTTTCTTT
TRBJ2-1 TRBV15 . TRBD2 CATSRRSGISYNEQFF TGTGCCACCAGCAGACGGAGCGGGATCAGCTACAATGAGCAGTTCTTC
TRBJ2-7 TRBV15 . TRBD2 CATSRDPTWEGAIYEQYF TGTGCCACCAGCAGAGATCCCACTTGGGAGGGCGCGATATACGAGCAGTACTTC
TRBJ1-2 TRBV6-4 . TRBD1 CASRPGTGSYGYTF TGTGCCAGCCGTCCCGGGACAGGGAGTTATGGCTACACCTTC
TRBJ2-7 TRBV7-2 . TRBD2 CASSLGLVSDEQYF TGTGCCAGCAGCTTGGGACTAGTTAGCGACGAGCAGTACTTC
TRBJ2-1 TRBV4-2 . TRBD2 CASSAQTSATTNRNEQFF TGTGCCAGCAGCGCTCAGACTAGCGCCACCACTAACCGGAATGAGCAGTTCTTC
TRBJ1-2 TRBV28 . . CASSLAETPFYGYTF TGTGCCAGCAGTTTAGCGGAGACTCCCTTCTATGGCTACACCTTC
TRBJ2-7 TRBV19 . . CASSAGAVYEQYF TGTGCCAGTAGTGCGGGGGCAGTCTACGAGCAGTACTTC
TRBJ2-5 TRBV11-3 few . CASSILGETQYF TGTGCCAGCAGCATCCTCGGGGAGACCCAGTACTTC
TRBJ2-2 TRBV11-2 few TRBD1 CASSLNRGLNTGELFF TGTGCCAGCAGCTTAAACAGGGGTCTTAACACCGGGGAGCTGTTTTTT
TRBJ2-3 TRBV6-4 . TRBD2 CASSDGTNEADTQYF TGTGCCAGCAGTGACGGGACTAATGAGGCAGATACGCAGTATTTT
TRBJ1-2 TRBV5-6 . . CASSLAGGGGPNYYGYTF TGTGCCAGCAGCTTGGCGGGAGGAGGGGGGCCGAATTATTATGGCTACACCTTC
TRBJ1-1 TRBV5-8 . . CASSLVPGGTEAFF TGTGCCAGCAGCTTGGTCCCGGGTGGCACTGAAGCTTTCTTT
TRBJ1-5 TRBV6-1 . TRBD1 CASSGQGAMGNQPQHF TGTGCCAGCAGTGGACAGGGGGCAATGGGCAATCAGCCCCAGCATTTT
TRBJ1-5 TRBV19 . TRBD1 CASSLVEGARQPQHF TGTGCCAGTAGCTTGGTGGAGGGGGCGAGACAGCCCCAGCATTTT